The T cell receptor beta chain described here comes from a study of blood T cell repertoires in COVID-19. The overall study: Whether acute or convalescent, the COVID-19 samples came from the United States, Italy and Spain. PBMCs, B-cell-depleted T cells, or T cells were the source of the cDNA or gDNA that made up the material.

In the authors' workflow: From reference gene primer amplification, estimates of nucleated cell counts were derived. The table came from immunoSEQ multiplex PCR; TCRdb's copy has only in-frame clones and leaves some out. The V and J calls and clone size are taken from that table; D and trimming were inferred from the DNA. The repertoire holds 120,000 to 150,000 clones, roughly 76% seen once, with 7% to 9% in the top ten. V was pared by 3 bases and J by 2 bases, with 10 bases of the junction left unmatched. Germline V gives CDR1 SGHDN, CDR2 FVKESK. The CDR3 consists of 17 residues. The sequenced sample consisted of peripheral blood. The chain links TRBV14 to TRBJ2-1; 7 nucleotides line up with TRBD1. This TCR was sampled from a human donor with acute or convalescent COVID-19. The donor label of this sample is uncertain. The CDR3 nucleotides read TGTGCCAGCAGCCAGGCAGTGACAGGGAAGGCCTACAATGAGCAGTTCTTC. Protein sequence: CASSQAVTGKAYNEQFF.